The 11 T cell receptor beta chains below were found in one sample sequenced in a study of blood T cell repertoires in COVID-19. Method: immunoSEQ multiplex PCR; TCRdb's copy keeps in-frame clones and lacks some. The sample contains roughly 260,000 clones, 88% of which appear only once. The sequencing sample was made of peripheral blood. These receptors were obtained from a man between 60 and 75 years old who had recovered from COVID-19.

The V gene is TRBV5-1, the J gene TRBJ2-2; TRBD1 matches 7 bases. This CDR3 spans 15 amino acids. V gave up 0 bases and J gave up 4 bases; unmatched junction bases: 3. CDR1 and CDR2 from the germline V gene are SGHRS and YFSETQ. The CDR3 DNA is TGCGCCAGCAGCTTGGGACAGGGAGTCACCGGGGAGCTGTTTTTT. The encoded protein is CASSLGQGVTGELFF.

CDR3 DNA sequence: TGTGCCAGCAGTTTCGCCAGACTCTACACCTTC. Its translation is CASSFARLYTF. J is TRBJ1-2 and V is TRBV28, with D hard to call. The CDR3 length is 11 residues. CDR1 and CDR2 from the germline V gene are MDHEN and SYDVKM. V was pared by 3 bases and J by 10 bases, with 9 bases between.

The genes are TRBV7-2 and TRBJ2-7; D uncertain. The germline gives CDR1 SGHTA, CDR2 FQGNSA. The V gene lost 1 base and the J gene lost 3 bases, with 7 bases spanning the gap. CDR3 length equals 13 residues. The CDR3 region is CASSLGLNYEQYF. The CDR3 DNA is TGTGCCAGCAGCTTAGGACTGAACTACGAGCAGTACTTC.

This chain uses TRBV4-1 with TRBJ1-6, with 9 bases identical to TRBD1. This CDR3 is 14 amino acids long. Germline CDR1 and CDR2: MGHRA and YSYEKL. Trimming took 8 bases from V and 8 from J; bases not matched to a gene: 7. CDR3 DNA: TGCGCCAGCTCGATGGGACAGGGACATTCACCCCTCCACTTT. Translating it yields CASSMGQGHSPLHF.

This clone was detected only once. The J gene is TRBJ2-7, the V gene TRBV28; 9 nucleotides agree with TRBD2. Per germline, CDR1 MDHEN and CDR2 SYDVKM. The CDR3 is 17 residues long. The J segment lost 0 bases and the V segment lost 4 bases, leaving 10 bases of the junction unmatched. The CDR3: CASSSPILAGHSYEQYF. CDR3 DNA sequence: TGTGCCAGCAGTTCCCCAATCCTAGCGGGGCACTCCTACGAGCAGTACTTC. Supplemented by reference TRBV28 and TRBJ2-7, the full variable domain reads DVKVTQSSRYLVKRTGEKVFLECVQDMDHENMFWYRQDPGLGLRLIYFSYDVKMKEKGDIPEGYSVSREKKERFSLILESASTNQTSMYLCASSSPILAGHSYEQYFGPGTRLTVT.

The rearrangement joins TRBV6-5 to TRBJ2-6; a weak D match, TRBD1 (5 bases). In germline, CDR1 is MNHEY, CDR2 SVGAGI. This CDR3 has 16 residues. With 3 bases removed from V and 0 bases from J, the gap between germline ends came to 9 bases. The CDR3 nucleotides read TGTGCCAGCAGTTATGACAGCCTCTCTGGGGCCAACGTCCTGACTTTC. Its protein product is CASSYDSLSGANVLTF.

This clone was recorded only once. The V and J genes are TRBV18 and TRBJ2-1, with 12 bases that match TRBD2. The CDR3 spans 15 residues. Losses at the gene ends were 2 bases for V and 6 bases for J; bases not matched to a gene: 2. Looked up from germline, CDR1 is KGHSH and CDR2 is LQKENI. The chain's CDR3 is CASSPRTSGANEQFF. The CDR3, as DNA: TGTGCCAGCTCACCAAGGACTAGCGGGGCCAATGAGCAGTTCTTC.

This chain connects TRBV24-1 to TRBJ2-3; the match to TRBD2 covers 11 bases. The CDR3 has 16 amino acids. Germline loops: CDR1 KGHDR, CDR2 SFDVKD. The V and J ends lost 6 bases and 3 bases, in that order; junction bases with no gene match: 7. CDR3 nucleotide sequence: TGTGCCACCAGTCTAGCGGGGGGAGAGGATACAGATACGCAGTATTTT. Translation: CATSLAGGEDTDTQYF.

V and J are TRBV2 and TRBJ1-1; TRBD1 matches 8 bases. CDR3 size: 14 residues. CDR1 is SNHLY, CDR2 FYNNEI, per germline. Losses at the gene ends were 5 bases for V and 5 bases for J; bases not matched to a gene: 7. As DNA, the CDR3 is TGTGCCAGCAGTTTACAGGGGGTGTGGACTGAAGCTTTCTTT. Protein sequence: CASSLQGVWTEAFF.

This clone was seen just once. V usage is TRBV3-1 (or the pseudogene TRBV3-2) and J usage is TRBJ2-1; D possibly corresponds to TRBD2 (7 bases). V lost 2 bases, J lost 4 bases, and 12 bases lay in between. In germline, CDR1 is LGHDT, CDR2 YNNKEL (reference sequence). CDR3 length: 15 amino acids. Here the CDR3 DNA reads TGTGCCAGCAGCCAACGCGGGGGCCTTTACAATGAGCAGTTCTTC. Translated, it gives CASSQRGGLYNEQFF.

The sample holds a few counts of this clone. This rearrangement joins TRBV2 to TRBJ1-3; 7 bases map to TRBD1. Looked up from germline, CDR1 is SNHLY and CDR2 is FYNNEI. CDR3 length: 16 residues. J lost 0 bases, V lost 7 bases, and 9 bases had no gene match. CDR3 loop: CASISGTVLSGNTIYF. The CDR3 DNA sequence: TGTGCCAGCATTTCCGGGACAGTACTCTCTGGAAACACCATATATTTT.